A single sample is the source of the 11 T cell receptor beta chains below, sequenced in a study of blood T cell repertoires in COVID-19. Clones were read by immunoSEQ multiplex PCR, and TCRdb kept only the in-frame ones, dropping some. Seen here are under 100,000 clones, about 85% observed once, and the top ten hold approximately 2%. The source material was peripheral blood. These receptors originate from a woman aged 70 to 79 with acute or convalescent COVID-19.

The chain joins TRBV12-3 or TRBV12-4 to TRBJ1-1; D ambiguous. The germline V and J ends were trimmed by 7 bases and 4 bases, with 13 bases remaining between them. This CDR3 region has 13 residues. The CDR3: CASKTTEGTEAFF. The CDR3, as DNA: TGTGCCAGCAAGACGACGGAGGGCACTGAAGCTTTCTTT.

V is TRBV5-6 and J is TRBJ1-4, with 7 bases that match TRBD1. The germline gives CDR1 SGHDT, CDR2 YYEEEE. V shed 4 bases and J 8 bases; nucleotides not matched to a gene: 8. CDR3 length equals 14 residues. DNA for the CDR3: TGTGCCAGCAGCCTGGACAGGCTTGAGGAAAAACTGTTTTTT. Translation: CASSLDRLEEKLFF.

V and J are TRBV4-2 and TRBJ2-3; 7 positions agree with TRBD2. The CDR3 loop spans 18 amino acids. Germline lookup yields CDR1 LGHNA and CDR2 YNFKEQ. Trimming removed 4 bases from V and 5 bases from J; junction bases left unmatched: 18. CDR3 nucleotide sequence: TGTGCCAGCAGCCCGCTGACGAGCAGCGGGGAGACTCTAGATACGCAGTATTTT. This gives the protein CASSPLTSSGETLDTQYF.

The chain joins TRBV7-8 to TRBJ2-7, with a possible D match to TRBD2 (5 bases). CDR1 is SGHVS, CDR2 FQNEAQ, per germline. V lost 0 bases and J 1 base, leaving 13 bases between the germline ends. The CDR3 loop spans 16 amino acids. The CDR3 is CASSLALWETSYEQYF. CDR3 nucleotide sequence: TGTGCCAGCAGCTTAGCGCTTTGGGAGACGTCCTACGAGCAGTACTTC. Together with reference TRBV7-8 and TRBJ2-7, the CDR3 gives the full variable domain: GAGVSQSPRYKVAKRGQDVALRCDPISGHVSLFWYQQALGQGPEFLTYFQNEAQLDKSGLPSDRFFAERPEGSVSTLKIQRTQQEDSAVYLCASSLALWETSYEQYFGPGTRLTVT.

This clone was counted between two and nine times. The chain recombines TRBV7-9 with TRBJ2-2; 7 positions agree with TRBD1. This CDR3 spans 14 amino acids. Per germline, CDR1 SEHNR and CDR2 FQNEAQ (reference sequence). Unmatched junction bases numbered 3, after V lost 2 bases and J lost 6 bases. CDR3 sequence reads: CASSLTGAAGELFF. DNA for the CDR3: TGTGCCAGCAGCTTAACAGGGGCCGCCGGGGAGCTGTTTTTT.

The genes are TRBV29-1 and TRBJ2-3, with 7 bases fitting TRBD2. After removal of 3 bases from V and 6 bases from J, the junction contained 12 bases not matched to a gene. The length of the CDR3 is 15 residues. CDR1 is SQVTM and CDR2 is ANQGSEA in the germline V gene. CDR3 loop: CSVEQSGGGMDTQYF. CDR3 bases: TGCAGCGTTGAGCAATCGGGCGGGGGTATGGATACGCAGTATTTT.

The chain recombines TRBV7-2 with TRBJ2-1; the D gene is possibly TRBD2 (6 bases). This CDR3 is 13 amino acids long. V lost 6 bases and J lost 8, with 14 bases in between. Germline values: CDR1 SGHTA, CDR2 FQGNSA. The CDR3 DNA reads TGTGCCAGCAGACGCGCTAGCGTCGATGAGCAGTTCTTC. It yields the protein CASRRASVDEQFF.

The V and J genes are TRBV2 and TRBJ2-1; 11 bases are a match to TRBD2. Germline V gene data show CDR1 as SNHLY and CDR2 as FYNNEI. The CDR3 extends over 16 amino acids. V dropped 7 bases and J dropped 7; count of bases not matched to a gene: 12. CDR3 coding DNA: TGTGCCAGCACCAATAGCGGGGGGGCGCTTATGAATGAGCAGTTCTTC. Encoded protein: CASTNSGGALMNEQFF.

CDR3 residues: CATSDLGGSNEQFF. The CDR3 DNA reads TGTGCCACCAGTGATCTCGGGGGGTCCAATGAGCAGTTCTTC. The gene calls are TRBV24-1 and TRBJ2-1, with 7 nucleotides matching TRBD2. Germline V gene lookup returns CDR1 KGHDR and CDR2 SFDVKD. The CDR3 covers 14 residues. The ends lost 3 bases at V and 6 bases at J; junction bases unmatched: 4.

The chain links TRBV6-5 to TRBJ1-1, with D unresolved. CDR1 MNHEY and CDR2 SVGAGI come from the germline V gene. V lost 2 bases and J lost 5, with 9 bases in between. This CDR3 comprises 13 residues. The CDR3 coding sequence is TGTGCCAGCAGTTACGCCCCGGGAACTGAAGCTTTCTTT. It translates to CASSYAPGTEAFF.

The chain employs TRBV6-4 and TRBJ2-1; tentatively, D is TRBD1 (6 bases). Trimming left V 3 bases short and J 9 bases short, with 15 bases between. Per the germline V gene, CDR1 is MRHNA and CDR2 is SNTAGT. The CDR3 length is 14 residues. CDR3 sequence (DNA): TGTGCCAGCAGTGAGGCAGACTGGGGGCCTGAGCAGTTCTTC. It codes for CASSEADWGPEQFF.